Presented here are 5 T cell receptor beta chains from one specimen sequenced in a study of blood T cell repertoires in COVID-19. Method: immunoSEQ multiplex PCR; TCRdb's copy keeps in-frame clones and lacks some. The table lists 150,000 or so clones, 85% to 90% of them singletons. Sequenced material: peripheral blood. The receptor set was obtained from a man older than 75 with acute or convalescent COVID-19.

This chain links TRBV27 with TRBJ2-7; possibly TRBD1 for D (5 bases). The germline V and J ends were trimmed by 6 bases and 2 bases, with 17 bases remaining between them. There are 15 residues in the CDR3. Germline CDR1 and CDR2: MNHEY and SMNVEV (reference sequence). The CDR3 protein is CASSPGVAGPYEQYF. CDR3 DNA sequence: TGTGCCAGCAGCCCAGGCGTGGCAGGGCCCTACGAGCAGTACTTC.

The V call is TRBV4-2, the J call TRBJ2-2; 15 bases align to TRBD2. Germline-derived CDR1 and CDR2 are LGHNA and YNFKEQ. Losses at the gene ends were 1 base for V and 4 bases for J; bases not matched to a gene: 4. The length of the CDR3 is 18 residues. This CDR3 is CASSQGGLAGGGTGELFF. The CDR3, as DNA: TGTGCCAGCAGCCAAGGGGGACTAGCGGGAGGAGGCACCGGGGAGCTGTTTTTT.

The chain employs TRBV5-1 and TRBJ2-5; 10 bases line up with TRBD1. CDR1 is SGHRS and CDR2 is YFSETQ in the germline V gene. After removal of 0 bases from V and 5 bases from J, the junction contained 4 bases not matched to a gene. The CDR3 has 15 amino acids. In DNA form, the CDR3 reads TGCGCCAGCAGCTTGGGAGGACAGGGGGTGGAGACCCAGTACTTC. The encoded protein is CASSLGGQGVETQYF.

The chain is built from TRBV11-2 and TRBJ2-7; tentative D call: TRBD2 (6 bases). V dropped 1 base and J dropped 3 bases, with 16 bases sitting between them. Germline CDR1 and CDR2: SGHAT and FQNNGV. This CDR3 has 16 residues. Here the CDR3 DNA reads TGTGCCAGCAGCTTAGCGTTGGGGGACTCGATCTACGAGCAGTACTTC. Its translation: CASSLALGDSIYEQYF.

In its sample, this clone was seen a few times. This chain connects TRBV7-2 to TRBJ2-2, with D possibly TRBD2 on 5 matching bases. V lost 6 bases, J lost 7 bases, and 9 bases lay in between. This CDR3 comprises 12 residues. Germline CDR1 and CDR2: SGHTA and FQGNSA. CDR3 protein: CASRDEGGELFF. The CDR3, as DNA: TGTGCCAGCAGAGACGAGGGCGGGGAGCTGTTTTTT.